This TCR beta chain was retrieved from a study of blood T cell repertoires in COVID-19. Study-wide background: Sites in the United States, Italy and Spain provided acute and convalescent COVID-19 samples. In each case, the material was cDNA or gDNA derived from T cells, B-cell-depleted T cells, or PBMCs.

As originally analysed: From reference gene primer amplification, estimates of nucleated cell counts were derived. The protocol was immunoSEQ multiplex PCR, while the TCRdb copy is restricted to in-frame clones and leaves out a portion. V and J calls and clone size are given by that table; D and trimming were obtained from the DNA. This sample has 250,000 to 350,000 clones, with more than 70% found just once. The CDR3 spans 15 residues. Germline-derived CDR1 and CDR2 are SGHTA and FQGNSA. V was pared by 1 base and J by 4 bases, with 4 bases of the junction left unmatched. The TCR originated in a woman between 50 and 59 years old who had recovered from COVID-19. The rearrangement links TRBV7-2 to TRBJ2-5; 9 bases are shared with TRBD2. The sample taken for sequencing was peripheral blood. CDR3 sequence (DNA): TGTGCCAGCAGCTTAGGAGGCGGGAGGGGAGAGACCCAGTACTTC. Translation: CASSLGGGRGETQYF.